This T cell receptor (beta chain) was retrieved from a study of OX40 agonist ivuxolimab in advanced cancers. Points from the study as a whole: Clonal expansion from baseline to week 6 occurred in both CD4+ and CD8+ T cells.

In regard to this clone: As yet, its antigen is unknown.

Germline assignment: CDR1 SNHLY and CDR2 FYNNEI. This CDR3 is built from 12 residues. V lost 1 base and J lost 5, with 5 bases in between. Profiling relied on immunoSEQ multiplex PCR, and the TCRdb table lists in-frame clones only, not all of them. In the table there are 70,000 to 90,000 clones, 89% of which are singletons. The receptor was derived from an adult with an advanced solid tumor such as melanoma, head and neck, liver or kidney cancer. Sequencing was performed on CD4+ or CD8+ T cells sorted from blood, taken in a trial of the OX40 agonist ivuxolimab. This chain connects TRBV2 to TRBJ1-2; no clear D. The DNA of the CDR3 is TGTGCCAGCAGTGAAGAGAGTTATGGCTACACCTTC. It codes for CASSEESYGYTF. Together with reference TRBV2 and TRBJ1-2, the CDR3 gives the full variable domain: EPEVTQTPSHQVTQMGQEVILRCVPISNHLYFYWYRQILGQKVEFLVSFYNNEISEKSEIFDDQFSVERPDGSNFTLKIRSTKLEDSAMYFCASSEESYGYTFGSGTRLTVV.